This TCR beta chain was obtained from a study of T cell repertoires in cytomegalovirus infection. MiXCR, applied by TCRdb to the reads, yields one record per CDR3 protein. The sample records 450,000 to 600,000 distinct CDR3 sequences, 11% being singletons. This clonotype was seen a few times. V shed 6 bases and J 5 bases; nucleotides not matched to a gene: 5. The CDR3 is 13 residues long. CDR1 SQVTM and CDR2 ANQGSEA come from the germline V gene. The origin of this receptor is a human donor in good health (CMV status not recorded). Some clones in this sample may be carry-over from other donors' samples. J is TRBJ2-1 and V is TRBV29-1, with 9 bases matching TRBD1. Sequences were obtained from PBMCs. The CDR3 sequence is CSVDRQGDNEQFF. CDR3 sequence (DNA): TGCAGCGTGGATAGACAGGGGGACAATGAGCAGTTCTTC.